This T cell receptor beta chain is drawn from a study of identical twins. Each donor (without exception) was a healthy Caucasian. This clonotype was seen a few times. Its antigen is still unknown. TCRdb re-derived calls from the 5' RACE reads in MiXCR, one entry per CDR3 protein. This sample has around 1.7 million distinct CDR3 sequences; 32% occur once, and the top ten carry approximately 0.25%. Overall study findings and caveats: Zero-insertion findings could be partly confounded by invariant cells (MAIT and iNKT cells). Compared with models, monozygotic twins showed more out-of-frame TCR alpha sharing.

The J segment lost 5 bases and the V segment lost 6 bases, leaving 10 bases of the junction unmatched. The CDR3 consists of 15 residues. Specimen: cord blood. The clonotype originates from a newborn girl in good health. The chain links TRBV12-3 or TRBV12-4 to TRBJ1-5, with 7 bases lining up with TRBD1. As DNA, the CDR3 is TGTGCCAGCAGGGTCGGACAGGAACTCTATCAGCCCCAGCATTTT. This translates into CASRVGQELYQPQHF.